This is a list of T cell receptor beta chains from one sample in a study of post-analysis software for immune sequencing data. TCRdb recomputed calls from the PCR reads with MiXCR, one row per CDR3 protein. The data contain about half a million distinct CDR3 sequences, around 34% of them seen just once; the ten biggest clones take up approximately 6%. The sample taken for sequencing was blood. The receptors here all came from a girl aged 2 to 17 with multiple sclerosis. Each CDR3 is given with its conserved first and last residue. A D gene is named only where the DNA matches it firmly. For some rows the clone size is stated as once, few or many, or as a class when expanded; others skip it.

abundance	v_gene	d_gene	j_gene	CDR3nt	CDR3aa
few	TRBV19	TRBD2	TRBJ2-5	TGTGCCAGTCGAGGACTAGCGGGTGCGGAGACCCAGTACTTC	CASRGLAGAETQYF
-	TRBV28	-	TRBJ1-2	TGTGCCAGCTTGTCCCATAATCAAGACTACACCTTC	CASLSHNQDYTF
few	TRBV20-1	TRBD1	TRBJ2-7	TGCAGTGCTAGATCCCCCGGGACAGGGGGCGACGAGCAGTACTTC	CSARSPGTGGDEQYF
-	TRBV10-3	-	TRBJ2-3	TGTGCCATCAGTGAGCCCACCCAGCGGCTCACAGATACGCAGTATTTT	CAISEPTQRLTDTQYF
few	TRBV6-5	-	TRBJ2-3	TGTGCCAGCAGTTACCTTATCACAGATACGCAGTATTTT	CASSYLITDTQYF
once	TRBV7-9	-	TRBJ1-3	TGTGCCAGCAGCCCCGGGTTCCGCTCTGGAAACACCATATATTTT	CASSPGFRSGNTIYF
-	TRBV20-1	-	TRBJ2-7	TGCAGTGCAGCCGGGGGCTACGAGCAGTACTTC	CSAAGGYEQYF
-	TRBV7-9	-	TRBJ2-3	TGTGCCAGCAGCCTTGAGGGACCCGGCATCACAGATACGCAGTATTTT	CASSLEGPGITDTQYF
-	TRBV5-6	TRBD1	TRBJ2-7	TGTGCCAGCAGCTTAGGGGACAGGGGTTGCGGCGAGCAGTACTTC	CASSLGDRGCGEQYF
few	TRBV6-5	TRBD1	TRBJ1-5	TGTGCCAGCAGTTACTCGACCCAGACAGGGTTTGGTCAGCCCCAGCATTTT	CASSYSTQTGFGQPQHF
-	TRBV5-1	TRBD2	TRBJ2-3	TGCGCCAGCAGCTTGGGACTAGCGGGAGCCACAGATACGCAGTATTTT	CASSLGLAGATDTQYF
once	TRBV20-1	-	TRBJ2-7	TGCAGTGCTAGAAGGGGGGGGTCCTGCAATGAGCAGTACTTC	CSARRGGSCNEQYF
few	TRBV7-9	-	TRBJ1-5	TGTGCCAGCAGCCCGGGTCGGGGAGGGAATCAGCCCCAGCATTTT	CASSPGRGGNQPQHF
-	TRBV6-2/TRBV6-3	-	TRBJ2-1	TGTGCCAGCAGAGAGGTTCGCGGGGCGAGCTCCTACAATGAGCAGTTCTTC	CASREVRGASSYNEQFF
-	TRBV6-5	-	TRBJ1-1	TGTGCCAGCAGGGATCTCCGGGAGCTTGAAGCTTTCTTT	CASRDLRELEAFF